This is a list of T cell receptor beta chains from one sample in a study of T cell responses to AZD1222 COVID-19 vaccine. Here immunoSEQ multiplex PCR was the method, and the copy in TCRdb shows in-frame clones only, minus some. This sample has 80,000 to 130,000 clones, with about 86% found just once. The sample in question was peripheral blood, obtained on day 0 of AZD1222 vaccination. The receptors shown here come from an adult in good health. CDR3s include the opening cysteine and the closing phenylalanine or tryptophan. The D gene is left open where the match is weak. Part of the rows lack a size; the others show once, few, many or a class for expanded clones.

V gene: TRBV3-1/TRBV3-2; D gene: TRBD1; clone size: NA; J gene: TRBJ2-1; CDR3 DNA: TGTGCCAGCAGCCGAGACAGGGTCCAGCACAATGAGCAGTTCTTC; CDR3 protein: CASSRDRVQHNEQFF
V gene: TRBV28; D gene: NA; clone size: once; J gene: TRBJ2-2; CDR3 DNA: TGTGCCAGCCGAATGGGTAGGAGGCCCACCGGGGAGCTGTTTTTT; CDR3 protein: CASRMGRRPTGELFF
V gene: TRBV15; D gene: NA; clone size: NA; J gene: TRBJ2-2; CDR3 DNA: TGTGCCACCAGCAGAGAGGAGCGGTTGACCGGGGAGCTGTTTTTT; CDR3 protein: CATSREERLTGELFF
V gene: TRBV5-4; D gene: TRBD2; clone size: NA; J gene: TRBJ2-5; CDR3 DNA: TGTGCCAGCAGCTTCCGCGGGGGGGCTGGAGAGACCCAGTACTTC; CDR3 protein: CASSFRGGAGETQYF
V gene: TRBV27; D gene: TRBD2; clone size: once; J gene: TRBJ2-1; CDR3 DNA: TGTGCCAGCAGTCCACGGACTAGCGGGGGATACAATGAGCAGTTCTTC; CDR3 protein: CASSPRTSGGYNEQFF
V gene: TRBV7-2; D gene: NA; clone size: NA; J gene: TRBJ1-2; CDR3 DNA: TGTGCCAGCAGCTTAGCGGGCCCCGTGGACGGCTACACCTTC; CDR3 protein: CASSLAGPVDGYTF
V gene: TRBV7-2; D gene: NA; clone size: NA; J gene: TRBJ2-7; CDR3 DNA: TGTGCCAGCAGTAATAATCCGAGGGCAGGTTCCTACGAGCAGTACTTC; CDR3 protein: CASSNNPRAGSYEQYF
V gene: TRBV5-1; D gene: NA; clone size: NA; J gene: TRBJ2-5; CDR3 DNA: TGCGCCAGCAGCTTACAGGGTTGGGAGGAGACCCAGTACTTC; CDR3 protein: CASSLQGWEETQYF
V gene: TRBV10-3; D gene: NA; clone size: NA; J gene: TRBJ1-2; CDR3 DNA: TGTGCCATCCCGACAGTAGGACCTAATAACTATGGCTACACCTTC; CDR3 protein: CAIPTVGPNNYGYTF
V gene: TRBV11-3; D gene: TRBD1; clone size: NA; J gene: TRBJ1-1; CDR3 DNA: TGTGCCAGCAGCAAGGACAGGTCTGAAGCTTTCTTT; CDR3 protein: CASSKDRSEAFF
V gene: TRBV7-3; D gene: NA; clone size: NA; J gene: TRBJ1-1; CDR3 DNA: TGTGCCAGCAGCTTAACCCGAGCAGGGGCTGATAGCGTGAACACTGAAGCTTTCTTT; CDR3 protein: CASSLTRAGADSVNTEAFF
V gene: TRBV6-4; D gene: TRBD1; clone size: NA; J gene: TRBJ1-1; CDR3 DNA: TGTGCCAGCAGGACAGGGGCGAACACTGAAGCTTTCTTT; CDR3 protein: CASRTGANTEAFF
V gene: TRBV7-2; D gene: NA; clone size: once; J gene: TRBJ1-5; CDR3 DNA: TGTGCCAGCAGCTTAGATCGGGGGTATAGCAATCAGCCCCAGCATTTT; CDR3 protein: CASSLDRGYSNQPQHF
V gene: TRBV29-1; D gene: NA; clone size: NA; J gene: TRBJ1-2; CDR3 DNA: TGCAGCGTGACCGTCAACTATGGCTACACCTTC; CDR3 protein: CSVTVNYGYTF
V gene: TRBV18; D gene: TRBD1; clone size: NA; J gene: TRBJ1-6; CDR3 DNA: TGTGCCAGCTCCGATGACAGGGGAAATTCACCCCTCCACTTT; CDR3 protein: CASSDDRGNSPLHF
V gene: TRBV18; D gene: NA; clone size: NA; J gene: TRBJ2-3; CDR3 DNA: TGTGCCAGCTCACCCCTACAGATAGATACGCAGTATTTT; CDR3 protein: CASSPLQIDTQYF
V gene: TRBV9; D gene: TRBD2; clone size: NA; J gene: TRBJ2-1; CDR3 DNA: TGTGCCAGCAGCGTAGTAGCGGGGGGGAACAATGAGCAGTTCTTC; CDR3 protein: CASSVVAGGNNEQFF
V gene: TRBV4-2; D gene: NA; clone size: NA; J gene: TRBJ2-7; CDR3 DNA: TGTGCCAGCAGCCAAGACAGTAGGCAGCGAGCTTCCTACGAGCAGTACTTC; CDR3 protein: CASSQDSRQRASYEQYF
V gene: TRBV7-2; D gene: NA; clone size: NA; J gene: TRBJ1-2; CDR3 DNA: TGTGCCAGCAGCTTATTTGCAGGGGACGATGGCTACACCTTC; CDR3 protein: CASSLFAGDDGYTF
V gene: TRBV6-2/TRBV6-3; D gene: NA; clone size: NA; J gene: TRBJ2-1; CDR3 DNA: TGTGCCAGCAGTTACCGTGGCGGTCAGGGGCATGAGCAGTTCTTC; CDR3 protein: CASSYRGGQGHEQFF
V gene: TRBV12-3/TRBV12-4; D gene: TRBD1; clone size: NA; J gene: TRBJ2-7; CDR3 DNA: TGTGCCAGCAGTTCAGGGGGTACCTACGAGCAGTACTTC; CDR3 protein: CASSSGGTYEQYF
V gene: TRBV19; D gene: NA; clone size: NA; J gene: TRBJ2-1; CDR3 DNA: TGTGCCAGTAGTCCCCGACGTTTAGGGAATGAGCAGTTCTTC; CDR3 protein: CASSPRRLGNEQFF
V gene: TRBV7-9; D gene: NA; clone size: NA; J gene: TRBJ1-1; CDR3 DNA: TGTGCCAGCAGCTTTGACAGGAGGAACACTGAAGCTTTCTTT; CDR3 protein: CASSFDRRNTEAFF
V gene: TRBV4-3; D gene: TRBD1; clone size: NA; J gene: TRBJ1-3; CDR3 DNA: TGCGCCAGCAGCCAAGCACAGGGGGGAAACACCATATATTTT; CDR3 protein: CASSQAQGGNTIYF
V gene: TRBV4-1; D gene: NA; clone size: NA; J gene: TRBJ2-1; CDR3 DNA: TGCGCCAGCAGCCACCCTGGCTTAAGATACCCCAATGAGCAGTTCTTC; CDR3 protein: CASSHPGLRYPNEQFF
V gene: TRBV5-6; D gene: NA; clone size: NA; J gene: TRBJ1-6; CDR3 DNA: TGTGCCAGCAGCTTCTCCCTCCACTTT; CDR3 protein: CASSFSLHF
V gene: TRBV7-2; D gene: NA; clone size: NA; J gene: TRBJ1-6; CDR3 DNA: TGTGCCAGCAGCTTACGTTGGGGGTCCTATAATTCACCCCTCCACTTT; CDR3 protein: CASSLRWGSYNSPLHF
V gene: TRBV5-4; D gene: NA; clone size: few; J gene: TRBJ1-6; CDR3 DNA: TGTGCCAGCAGCTTTGCCTATAATTCACCCCTCCACTTT; CDR3 protein: CASSFAYNSPLHF
V gene: TRBV19; D gene: NA; clone size: NA; J gene: TRBJ2-2; CDR3 DNA: TGTGCCAGTAGTATAGCCGTGTTTGGAGGGGGGTATTCCCCGAGCACCGGGGAGCTGTTTTTT; CDR3 protein: CASSIAVFGGGYSPSTGELFF
V gene: TRBV7-2; D gene: TRBD2; clone size: NA; J gene: TRBJ2-3; CDR3 DNA: TGTGCCAGCAGCGTTCCTAGCGGGGGGACAGATACGCAGTATTTT; CDR3 protein: CASSVPSGGTDTQYF
V gene: TRBV5-6; D gene: TRBD2; clone size: NA; J gene: TRBJ2-3; CDR3 DNA: TGTGCCAGCAGCCTATATGGGACTAGCGGGGCAGATACGCAGTATTTT; CDR3 protein: CASSLYGTSGADTQYF
V gene: TRBV7-3; D gene: NA; clone size: NA; J gene: TRBJ1-1; CDR3 DNA: TGTGCCAGCAGCTCGCTAGGGGGACGGGACACTGGCTCAAGAGCTTTCTTT; CDR3 protein: CASSSLGGRDTGSRAFF
V gene: TRBV6-1; D gene: NA; clone size: NA; J gene: TRBJ2-2; CDR3 DNA: TGTGCCAGCAGTGATTTTGGGGTCGACGGGGAGCTGTTTTTT; CDR3 protein: CASSDFGVDGELFF
V gene: TRBV5-8; D gene: NA; clone size: NA; J gene: TRBJ2-7; CDR3 DNA: TGTGCCAGCAGCTTGGGGCAGCGCTACGAGCAGTACTTC; CDR3 protein: CASSLGQRYEQYF